Included here is one T cell receptor (beta chain) sequence, with context. The sample originates from a study of T cells in Graves' hyperthyroidism and ophthalmopathy. Uncontrolled infection, other autoimmune disease, pregnancy or lactation disqualified patients from enrolment. The V gene's germline CDR1 is SGHRS and CDR2 YFSETQ. This CDR3 comprises 15 residues. V lost 5 bases and J lost 0, with 15 bases in between. RNA transcripts provided the source from which TCR beta CDR3 regions were amplified. HTBI primers were employed in a first-round RT-PCR of the TCR CDR3. Using its own MiXCR run on the multiplex PCR reads, TCRdb lists one record per CDR3 protein. The table records fewer than 650,000 distinct CDR3 sequences, over 35% of them present only once.

Material for sequencing was peripheral blood or thyroid tissue (not recorded which). The sequence was collected from an adult woman with Graves' disease, either hyperthyroidism or ophthalmopathy (not recorded which). The rearrangement uses TRBV5-1 and TRBJ2-7; D is perhaps TRBD2 (6 bases). CDR3 in DNA: TGCGCCAGCAGACCAACTAGCTCAAGCTCCTACGAGCAGTACTTC. Translation: CASRPTSSSSYEQYF. The full variable domain, completed using reference TRBV5-1 and TRBJ2-7, is KAGVTQTPRYLIKTRGQQVTLSCSPISGHRSVSWYQQTPGQGLQFLFEYFSETQRNKGNFPGRFSGRQFSNSRSEMNVSTLELGDSALYLCASRPTSSSSYEQYFGPGTRLTVT.